The 7 T cell receptor beta chains below come from one sample, sequenced in a study of T cells in women clearing cervical HPV infection. Produced via immunoSEQ multiplex PCR; TCRdb's table is partial and in-frame only. The listing records 20,000 to 25,000 clones. The specimen was blood buffy coat. The receptor source for this set is a woman between 18 and 69 years old with a cervical HPV16 infection that either progressed to CIN3+ or cleared (not recorded which).

A word on this clone: Sequencing ends 3 residues short of the CDR3 end; the germline J gene provides the rest. This chain joins TRBV5-1 and TRBJ2-2; possible D gene TRBD2, 5 bases. This CDR3 contains 14 residues. The germline gives CDR1 SGHRS, CDR2 YFSETQ. The V end lost 0 bases, the J end lost 6 bases, and 9 bases lay between the germline ends. Incomplete CDR3 DNA: TGCGCCAGCAGCTTGGTAGGACTCCCCGGGGAG. Its translation is CASSLVGLPGE. The CDR3 in its entirety is CASSLVGLPGELFF.

A word on this clone: The read ends 3 residues shy of where the CDR3 ends; the end is completed using the germline J gene. The J gene is TRBJ2-1, the V gene TRBV6-1; possible D gene TRBD1, 6 bases. CDR3 size: 14 residues. Germline V CDR1 and CDR2: MNHNS, SASEGT. The V and J ends lost 1 base and 6 bases respectively, with 10 bases between them. CDR3 bases read: TGTGCCAGCAGTGAAGAGGCAGGGGCCAATGAG. Protein product: CASSEEAGANE. The CDR3 as a whole reads CASSEEAGANEQFF.

Turning to this clone: Coverage ceases 3 residues before the CDR3 finishes, and the germline J gene fills in the end. This chain links TRBV30 with TRBJ1-2; D remains ambiguous. The CDR3 has 11 amino acids. Germline CDR1 GTSNPN, CDR2 SVGIG (reference sequence). The sequenced CDR3 bases are TGTGCCTGGAGTTTAAACAATGAC. Encoded protein: CAWSLNND. The complete CDR3 reads CAWSLNNDYTF.

Comment on this clone: The sequenced fragment ends 3 residues before the CDR3 boundary, so the rest is inferred from the germline J gene. The chain employs TRBV5-1 and TRBJ1-1, with D possibly being TRBD1 (6 bases). Germline loops: CDR1 SGHRS, CDR2 YFSETQ. Trimming took off 0 bases at V and 5 bases at J, with 14 bases between the two ends. The CDR3 is made up of 15 amino acids. CDR3 protein: CASSLAGTPKTEAFF. CDR3 DNA, as far as it was read: TGCGCCAGCAGCTTGGCCGGGACACCGAAGACTGAA.

Regarding this clone: The read stops 3 residues short of the end of the CDR3; the missing end is completed from the germline J gene. The rearrangement joins TRBV11-3 to TRBJ2-5; 7 nucleotides align to TRBD1. The V and J ends lost 5 bases and 1 base, in that order; junction bases with no gene match: 4. CDR1 and CDR2 from the germline V gene are SGHNT and YENEEA. The CDR3 has 14 amino acids. The CDR3 DNA, read in part, is TGTGCCAGCAGCCGGGACAGCCCCCAAGAGACC. Amino acids: CASSRDSPQET. Given in full, the CDR3 is CASSRDSPQETQYF.

As concerns this clone: The read gets to within 3 residues of the CDR3 end, and the germline J gene fills in the rest. This chain joins TRBV2 and TRBJ2-5; 7 bases line up with TRBD1. The germline V gene encodes CDR1 SNHLY and CDR2 FYNNEI. CDR3 length equals 16 residues. Trimming cost V 7 bases and J 4 bases; bases outside gene matches: 15. CDR3 loop: CASNPLTGSLGETQYF. The sequenced CDR3 bases are TGTGCCAGCAACCCTTTGACAGGGAGTTTGGGAGAGACC.

A note on this clone: The missing CDR3 end, 3 residues past where the read stops, is filled in from the germline J gene. The chain recombines TRBV6-1 with TRBJ2-7, with a tentative D call TRBD2 (5 bases). Trimming shortened V by 4 bases and J by 0 bases, and 7 bases separated the two germline ends. The germline gives CDR1 MNHNS, CDR2 SASEGT. This CDR3 comprises 13 residues. The sequenced CDR3 bases are TGTGCCAGCAGTGGGACTTACTCCTACGAG. Protein product: CASSGTYSYE. The entire CDR3 sequence reads CASSGTYSYEQYF.